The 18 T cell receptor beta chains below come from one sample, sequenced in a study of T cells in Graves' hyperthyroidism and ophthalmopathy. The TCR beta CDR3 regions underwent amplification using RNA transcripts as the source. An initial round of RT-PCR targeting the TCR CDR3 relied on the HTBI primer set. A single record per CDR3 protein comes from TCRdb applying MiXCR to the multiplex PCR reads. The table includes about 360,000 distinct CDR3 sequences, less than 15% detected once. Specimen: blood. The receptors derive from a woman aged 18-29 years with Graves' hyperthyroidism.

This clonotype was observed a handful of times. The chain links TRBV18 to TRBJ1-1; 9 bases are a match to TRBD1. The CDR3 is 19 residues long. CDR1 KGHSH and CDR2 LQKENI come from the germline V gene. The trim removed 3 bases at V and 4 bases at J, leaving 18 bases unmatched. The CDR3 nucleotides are TGTGCCAGCTCACCCCGGGATCCGGGACAGGGTGTCGGGGGCACTGAAGCTTTCTTT. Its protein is CASSPRDPGQGVGGTEAFF.

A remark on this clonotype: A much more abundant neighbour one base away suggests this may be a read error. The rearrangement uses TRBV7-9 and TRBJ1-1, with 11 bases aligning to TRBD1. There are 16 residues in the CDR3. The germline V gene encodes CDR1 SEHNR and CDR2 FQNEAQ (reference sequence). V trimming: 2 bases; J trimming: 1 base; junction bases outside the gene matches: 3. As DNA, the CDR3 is TGTGCCAGCAGCTTAAAGGGGACAGGGGGGAACACTGAAGCTTTCTTT. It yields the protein CASSLKGTGGNTEAFF.

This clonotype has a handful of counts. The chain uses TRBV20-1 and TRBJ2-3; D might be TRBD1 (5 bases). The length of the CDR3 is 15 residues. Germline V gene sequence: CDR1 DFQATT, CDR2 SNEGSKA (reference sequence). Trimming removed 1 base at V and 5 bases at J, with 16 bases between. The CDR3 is CSARGQHLFGDTQYF. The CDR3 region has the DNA TGCAGTGCTAGAGGACAGCATCTTTTCGGAGATACGCAGTATTTT.

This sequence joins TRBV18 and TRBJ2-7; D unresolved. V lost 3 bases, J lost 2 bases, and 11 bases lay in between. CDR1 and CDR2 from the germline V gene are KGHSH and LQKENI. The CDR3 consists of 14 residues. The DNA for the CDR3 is TGTGCCAGCTCACCTGTAGCAGATACCTACGAGCAGTACTTC. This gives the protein CASSPVADTYEQYF.

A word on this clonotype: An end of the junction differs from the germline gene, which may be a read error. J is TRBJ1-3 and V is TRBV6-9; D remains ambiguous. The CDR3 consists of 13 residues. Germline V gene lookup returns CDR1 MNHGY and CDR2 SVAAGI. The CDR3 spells CASSYASGNTIYF. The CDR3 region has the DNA TGTGCCAGTAGTTATGCCTCTGGAAACACCATATATTTT.

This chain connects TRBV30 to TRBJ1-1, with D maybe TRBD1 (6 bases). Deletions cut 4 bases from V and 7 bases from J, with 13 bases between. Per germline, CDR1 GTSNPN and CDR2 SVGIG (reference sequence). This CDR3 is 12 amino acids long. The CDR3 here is CAWTMDSSEAFF. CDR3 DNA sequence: TGTGCCTGGACCATGGACAGCAGTGAAGCTTTCTTT.

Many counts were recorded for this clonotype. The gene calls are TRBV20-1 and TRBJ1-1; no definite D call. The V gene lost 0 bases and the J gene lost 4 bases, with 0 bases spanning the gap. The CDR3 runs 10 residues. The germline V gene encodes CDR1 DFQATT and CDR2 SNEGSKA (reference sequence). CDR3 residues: CSARDTEAFF. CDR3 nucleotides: TGCAGTGCTAGAGACACTGAAGCTTTCTTT.

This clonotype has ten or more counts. The CDR3 region is CASSLVELTKEAFF. As DNA, the CDR3 is TGCGCCAGCAGCTTGGTGGAGTTGACTAAGGAAGCTTTCTTT. The V call is TRBV5-1, the J call TRBJ1-1, with no clear D. Germline lookup yields CDR1 SGHRS and CDR2 YFSETQ. The CDR3 has 14 residues. V lost 0 bases and J lost 8, with 14 bases in between.

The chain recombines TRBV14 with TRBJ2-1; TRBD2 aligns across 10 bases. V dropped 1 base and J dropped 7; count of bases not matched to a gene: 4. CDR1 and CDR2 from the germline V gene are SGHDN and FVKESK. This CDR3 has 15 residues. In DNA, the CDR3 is TGTGCCAGCAGCCAAGCAGCGGGGGGGCGTAATGAGCAGTTCTTC. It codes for CASSQAAGGRNEQFF. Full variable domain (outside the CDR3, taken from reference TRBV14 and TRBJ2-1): EAGVTQFPSHSVIEKGQTVTLRCDPISGHDNLYWYRRVMGKEIKFLLHFVKESKQDESGMPNNRFLAERTGGTYSTLKVQPAELEDSGVYFCASSQAAGGRNEQFFGPGTRLTVL.

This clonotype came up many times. CDR3 in amino acids: CASSFASHDGYEQYF. In DNA form, the CDR3 reads TGTGCCAGCAGTTTCGCGTCCCACGACGGCTACGAGCAGTACTTC. The V and J genes are TRBV28 and TRBJ2-7, with D hard to call. The V end was cut by 3 bases, the J end by 3 bases, with 15 bases between. There are 15 residues in the CDR3. Germline values: CDR1 MDHEN, CDR2 SYDVKM.

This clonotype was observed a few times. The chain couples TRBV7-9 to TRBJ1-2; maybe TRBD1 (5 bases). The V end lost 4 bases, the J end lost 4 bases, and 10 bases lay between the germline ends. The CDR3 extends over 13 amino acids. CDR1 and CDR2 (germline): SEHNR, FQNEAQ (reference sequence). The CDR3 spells CASSSDSFYGYTF. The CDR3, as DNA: TGTGCCAGCAGCTCCGACAGCTTCTATGGCTACACCTTC.

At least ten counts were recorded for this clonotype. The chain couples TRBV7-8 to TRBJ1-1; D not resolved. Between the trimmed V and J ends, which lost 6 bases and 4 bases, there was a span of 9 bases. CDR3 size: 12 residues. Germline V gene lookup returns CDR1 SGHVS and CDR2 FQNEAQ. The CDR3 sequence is CASSSAVTEAFF. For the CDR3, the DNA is TGTGCCAGCAGTTCGGCGGTCACTGAAGCTTTCTTT.

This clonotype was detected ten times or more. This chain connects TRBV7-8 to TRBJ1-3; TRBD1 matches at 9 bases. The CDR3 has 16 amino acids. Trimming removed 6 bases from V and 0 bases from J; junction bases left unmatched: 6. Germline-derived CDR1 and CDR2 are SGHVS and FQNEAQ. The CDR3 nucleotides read TGTGCCAGCAGACGGGGACAGGGTTACTCTGGAAACACCATATATTTT. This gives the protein CASRRGQGYSGNTIYF.

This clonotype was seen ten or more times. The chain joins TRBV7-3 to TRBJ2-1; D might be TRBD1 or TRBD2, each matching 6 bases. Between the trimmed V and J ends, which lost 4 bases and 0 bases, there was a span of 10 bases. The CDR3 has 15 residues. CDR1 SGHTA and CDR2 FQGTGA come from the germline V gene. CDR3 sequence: CASSWGATSYNEQFF. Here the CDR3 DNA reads TGTGCCAGCAGCTGGGGGGCCACCTCCTACAATGAGCAGTTCTTC.

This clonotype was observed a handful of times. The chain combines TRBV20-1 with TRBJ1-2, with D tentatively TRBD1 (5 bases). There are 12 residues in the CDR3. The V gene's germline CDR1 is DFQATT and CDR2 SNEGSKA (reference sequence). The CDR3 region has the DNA TGCAGCGCCGGGGTGGGTGGGGGAGGCTACACCTTC. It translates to CSAGVGGGGYTF.

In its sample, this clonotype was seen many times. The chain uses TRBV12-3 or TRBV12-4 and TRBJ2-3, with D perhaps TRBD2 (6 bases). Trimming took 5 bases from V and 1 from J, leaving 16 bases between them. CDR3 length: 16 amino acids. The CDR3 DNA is TGTGCCAGCAGTATGGGGACTGCGGAAGGCACAGATACGCAGTATTTT. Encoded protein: CASSMGTAEGTDTQYF.

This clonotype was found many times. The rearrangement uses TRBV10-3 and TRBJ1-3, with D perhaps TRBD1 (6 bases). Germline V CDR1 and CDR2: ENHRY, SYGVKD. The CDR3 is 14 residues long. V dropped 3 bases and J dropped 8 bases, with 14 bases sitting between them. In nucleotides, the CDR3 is TGTGCCATCAGTGACCAACTAGAGGGGGACACCATATATTTT. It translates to CAISDQLEGDTIYF.

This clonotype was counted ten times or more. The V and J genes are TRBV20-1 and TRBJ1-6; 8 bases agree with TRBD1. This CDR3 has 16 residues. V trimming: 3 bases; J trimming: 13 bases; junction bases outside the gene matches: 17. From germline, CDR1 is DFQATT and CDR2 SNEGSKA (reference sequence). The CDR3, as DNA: TGCAGTGCTAGCCCCAACTCGGGACAGGCTGATTTGCCCCTCCACTTT. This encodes CSASPNSGQADLPLHF.